A selection of T cell receptor beta chains follows, all from one sample in a study of blood T cell repertoires in COVID-19. TCRdb's copy holds only in-frame clones and misses some; the assay was immunoSEQ multiplex PCR. The sample comprises approximately 350,000 clones, about 90% of which are singletons, and approximately 3% rests with the top ten. Input material: peripheral blood. These receptors were taken from a woman aged 25 to 39 with COVID-19, enrolled during active disease. The CDR3 runs from the conserved cysteine through the conserved F or W. The order of the fields is V gene, J gene, clone size, D gene, CDR3 DNA, CDR3 protein. The D gene is left open where the match is weak. Rows may omit the clone size; those that give it use once, few, many or a size class.

TRBV5-6	TRBJ2-5	once	NA	TGTGCCAGCAGCTCGCCCCCGGGGCAAGAGACCCAGTACTTC	CASSSPPGQETQYF
TRBV27	TRBJ2-7	NA	NA	TGTGCCAGCAGCCCGGTGGGCAGGGCCCCCTACGAGCAGTACTTC	CASSPVGRAPYEQYF
TRBV25-1	TRBJ1-5	NA	NA	TGTGCCAGCAGTGCCTCTAGCAATCAGCCCCAGCATTTT	CASSASSNQPQHF
TRBV28	TRBJ1-2	NA	TRBD1	TGTGCCAGCCTAGACAGGGGGGGCTATGGCTACACCTTC	CASLDRGGYGYTF
TRBV7-6	TRBJ2-7	NA	TRBD1	TGTGCCAGCAGCCCCCGGACAGGGGGCAACGAGCAGTACTTC	CASSPRTGGNEQYF
TRBV2	TRBJ2-3	NA	TRBD1	TGTGCCAGCACATTACTTCACAGGGGTACAGATACGCAGTATTTT	CASTLLHRGTDTQYF
TRBV19	TRBJ1-5	NA	TRBD1	TGTGCCAGTAGCACGGGACAGTCGGGGCAGCCCCAGCATTTT	CASSTGQSGQPQHF
TRBV10-2	TRBJ1-2	NA	TRBD1	TGCGCCAGCAGTCAACCCGACAGGGGGCTGGAGGGCTACACCTTC	CASSQPDRGLEGYTF
TRBV19	TRBJ2-4	once	NA	TGTGCCAGTAGTATAGATCCTGGCAGCAGCGAAAACATTCAGTACTTC	CASSIDPGSSENIQYF
TRBV5-4	TRBJ2-5	NA	NA	TGTGCCAGCAGCTTGTCCGGGAACTTTGAGACCCAGTACTTC	CASSLSGNFETQYF
TRBV21-1	TRBJ1-5	few	NA	TGTGCCAGCAGCAAAGATCCCCCGGGGATTAGCAATCAGCCCCAGCATTTT	CASSKDPPGISNQPQHF
TRBV2	TRBJ1-2	NA	TRBD1	TGTGCCAGCAGGGTACAGGGGGCGAGGACAATAAATAACTATGGCTACACCTTC	CASRVQGARTINNYGYTF
TRBV19	TRBJ1-6	NA	NA	TGTGCCAGTAGTATAGGGGGGACACGACCCCTCCACTTT	CASSIGGTRPLHF
TRBV11-2	TRBJ1-1	NA	NA	TGTGCCAGCAGCTTAGGTCCCAGGGCGAGCGCTGAAGCTTTCTTT	CASSLGPRASAEAFF
TRBV9	TRBJ1-2	NA	NA	TGTGCCAGCAGCTCGGGGGGACAAATCTATGGCTACACCTTC	CASSSGGQIYGYTF
TRBV7-2	TRBJ2-2	NA	TRBD1	TGTGCCAGCAGCTTAGCGACAGGGATCGACACCGGGGAGCTGTTTTTT	CASSLATGIDTGELFF
TRBV27	TRBJ2-5	NA	TRBD2	TGTGCCAGCAGTTTATCTTTGCCGGGACTAGCGGGATTATTCCAAGAGACCCAGTACTTC	CASSLSLPGLAGLFQETQYF
TRBV7-9	TRBJ2-1	once	NA	TGTGCCAGCAGCTTAGGAGGGTCTAGATACTACAATGAGCAGTTCTTC	CASSLGGSRYYNEQFF
TRBV7-9	TRBJ2-2	NA	NA	TGTGCCAGCAGCTTACGCAGGGGGAACACCGGGGAGCTGTTTTTT	CASSLRRGNTGELFF
TRBV4-2	TRBJ2-1	NA	NA	TGTGCCAGCAGCCAAGGGCGGGACAGAATACCCTACAATGAGCAGTTCTTC	CASSQGRDRIPYNEQFF
TRBV10-3	TRBJ1-1	NA	TRBD1	TGTGCCATCAGTGAGTCATATCAGGGGGCTGACACTGAAGCTTTCTTT	CAISESYQGADTEAFF
TRBV6-6	TRBJ1-2	NA	NA	TGTGCCAGCAGCAACACCACTTACAGGGATGGCTACACCTTC	CASSNTTYRDGYTF
TRBV6-2/TRBV6-3	TRBJ2-7	NA	TRBD1	TGTGCCAGCAGTCGCAGGACAGGAGCCTACGAGCAGTACTTC	CASSRRTGAYEQYF
TRBV6-2/TRBV6-3	TRBJ2-2	few	NA	TGTGCCAGCAGTTACGGGTCGGGATCTACCAGAGAGCTGTTTTTT	CASSYGSGSTRELFF
TRBV20-1	TRBJ2-1	NA	NA	TGCAGTGCTAGTTACGGGAGTCAATACAATGAGCAGTTCTTC	CSASYGSQYNEQFF
TRBV2	TRBJ2-4	NA	NA	TGTGCCAGCAGAGACGGACCAGGGGACATTCAGTACTTC	CASRDGPGDIQYF